The entry that follows covers one T cell receptor beta chain sequence. The data stem from a study of blood T cell repertoires in COVID-19. Study background: PBMCs, B-cell-depleted T cells, or T cells were the source of the cDNA or gDNA that made up the material.

Trimming shortened V by 0 bases and J by 0 bases, and 9 bases separated the two germline ends. The germline CDR1 and CDR2 sequences are SGDLS and YYNGEE. The CDR3 is 15 residues long. Clinical histories supplied by participants themselves formed the basis of cohort assignment. Here immunoSEQ multiplex PCR was the method, and the copy in TCRdb shows in-frame clones only, minus some. The data hold fewer than 250,000 clones, with more than 75% observed a single time. The V call is TRBV9, the J call TRBJ1-1, with D perhaps matching TRBD1 (5 bases). The source is a woman between 50 and 59 years old with acute COVID-19. The sequenced sample was PBMCs or T cells enriched from blood (not recorded which). CDR3: CASSVGQSMNTEAFF. CDR3 in DNA: TGTGCCAGCAGCGTAGGACAGTCCATGAACACTGAAGCTTTCTTT.